Shown below are 15 T cell receptor beta chains from a single sample sequenced in a study of shared clonotypes between healthy human individuals. The assay was immunoSEQ multiplex PCR, and TCRdb's table has in-frame clones only and misses some. This sample has under 1,100,000 clones; roughly 70% occur once, and the top ten carry nearly 1.5%. The sequenced sample consisted of memory CD4+ T cells sorted from blood. Subset in this sample: CD45RA-negative fraction. These receptors were taken from a young man in good health.

This clone was seen only once. The chain links TRBV14 to TRBJ1-6; 7 nucleotides align to TRBD1. The junction had 3 bases not matched to a gene; V was cut back by 4 bases and J by 0 bases. From germline, CDR1 is SGHDN and CDR2 FVKESK. The CDR3 is 16 amino acids. The CDR3 nucleotides are TGTGCCAGCAGCCCCCAGGGGGGCTCCTATAATTCACCCCTCCACTTT. Translating it yields CASSPQGGSYNSPLHF.

V usage is TRBV5-4 and J usage is TRBJ2-7; 7 bases map to TRBD2. Trimming at V came to 2 bases and at J to 3 bases, leaving 11 bases not matched to a gene. Germline V gene data show CDR1 as SGHNT and CDR2 as YYREEE (reference sequence). This CDR3 contains 16 residues. The CDR3 region is CASSFAQRGTSYEQYF. The DNA of the CDR3 is TGTGCCAGCAGCTTTGCACAGCGGGGTACCAGCTACGAGCAGTACTTC.

The gene calls are TRBV7-2 and TRBJ2-7; D unresolved. Between the trimmed V and J ends, which lost 3 bases and 3 bases, there was a span of 6 bases. Germline V gives CDR1 SGHTA, CDR2 FQGNSA. The length of the CDR3 is 12 residues. CDR3 nucleotide sequence: TGTGCCAGCAGCTTTGATTACTACGAGCAGTACTTC. Amino acids: CASSFDYYEQYF.

This clone was counted a few times. The gene calls are TRBV2 and TRBJ2-5; 8 bases align to TRBD2. This CDR3 has 16 amino acids. Germline assignment: CDR1 SNHLY and CDR2 FYNNEI. The J segment lost 1 base and the V segment lost 4 bases, leaving 8 bases of the junction unmatched. The CDR3 spells CASSGGQRGSQETQYF. The CDR3, as DNA: TGTGCCAGCAGTGGGGGTCAGCGGGGGAGCCAAGAGACCCAGTACTTC.

This clone was recorded a few times. The V call is TRBV9, the J call TRBJ1-2; 8 bases fit TRBD1. Germline values: CDR1 SGDLS, CDR2 YYNGEE. CDR3 length equals 18 residues. The trim removed 3 bases at V and 0 bases at J, leaving 13 bases unmatched. CDR3 in amino acids: CASSGKLRDRSSNYGYTF. CDR3 DNA sequence: TGTGCCAGCAGCGGCAAATTGAGGGACAGGAGTTCTAACTATGGCTACACCTTC.

The CDR3 reads CASSFSSGTGEAPLHF. The DNA of the CDR3 is TGTGCCAGCAGCTTCTCCTCCGGGACAGGGGAGGCACCCCTCCACTTT. The gene calls are TRBV5-4 and TRBJ1-6; 10 nucleotides line up with TRBD1. The CDR3 spans 16 residues. The V and J ends lost 2 bases and 11 bases, in that order; junction bases with no gene match: 10. From germline, CDR1 is SGHNT and CDR2 YYREEE (reference sequence).

V is TRBV11-2 and J is TRBJ2-1; D gene ambiguous. The length of the CDR3 is 14 residues. The V gene's germline CDR1 is SGHAT and CDR2 FQNNGV. With 5 bases removed from V and 3 bases from J, the gap between germline ends came to 11 bases. CDR3 sequence: CASSLGTYYNEQFF. CDR3 DNA sequence: TGTGCCAGCAGCCTGGGAACGTACTACAATGAGCAGTTCTTC.

This rearrangement joins TRBV5-1 to TRBJ2-5, with 13 bases matching TRBD2. The V gene end was trimmed by 4 bases and the J gene end by 6 bases; junction bases not matched to a gene: 15. Looked up from germline, CDR1 is SGHRS and CDR2 is YFSETQ. This CDR3 spans 18 amino acids. CDR3 protein: CASSPGLAGTFIPQTQYF. Written as DNA, the CDR3 is TGCGCCAGCAGCCCGGGACTAGCGGGGACGTTTATCCCACAGACCCAGTACTTC.

The rearrangement uses TRBV28 and TRBJ1-6; D perhaps matches TRBD1 (5 bases). Germline V lookup: CDR1 MDHEN, CDR2 SYDVKM. CDR3 size: 15 residues. The V gene lost 2 bases and the J gene lost 8 bases, with 13 bases spanning the gap. CDR3 in amino acids: CASSLPARAHSPLHF. The CDR3 nucleotides read TGTGCCAGCAGTTTACCTGCCAGGGCGCATTCACCCCTCCACTTT.

The chain combines TRBV11-1 with TRBJ2-2; 15 bases are a match to TRBD2. Trimming at V came to 5 bases and at J to 5 bases, leaving 9 bases not matched to a gene. The CDR3 consists of 18 residues. CDR1 SGHAT and CDR2 FQDESV come from the germline V gene (reference sequence). This CDR3 is CASSPGLAGGPETGELFF. The CDR3 region has the DNA TGTGCCAGCAGCCCCGGACTAGCGGGGGGGCCAGAGACCGGGGAGCTGTTTTTT.

The rearrangement joins TRBV10-2 to TRBJ2-7, with 10 nucleotides matching TRBD2. The CDR3 runs 14 residues. Per germline, CDR1 WSHSY and CDR2 SAAADI. V lost 8 bases and J lost 4; bases outside the gene matches: 8. The CDR3 DNA is TGCGCCAGCCCCACCCCTAGCGGGAGATACGAGCAGTACTTC. Translation gives CASPTPSGRYEQYF.

The rearrangement uses TRBV7-2 and TRBJ2-6; 7 bases are a match to TRBD2. Per the germline V gene, CDR1 is SGHTA and CDR2 is FQGNSA. V gave up 6 bases and J gave up 0 bases; unmatched junction bases: 2. The CDR3 has 15 residues. The CDR3 reads CASRGEGSGANVLTF. The CDR3 DNA reads TGTGCCAGCAGGGGGGAGGGCTCTGGGGCCAACGTCCTGACTTTC.

Turning to this clone: The sample has other DNA sequences that encode this CDR3 too. V and J are TRBV18 and TRBJ2-7; D call uncertain. The germline V and J ends were trimmed by 3 bases and 2 bases, with 5 bases remaining between them. The CDR3 is 12 amino acids. Germline V gene lookup returns CDR1 KGHSH and CDR2 LQKENI. The CDR3 sequence: CASSPNTYEQYF. CDR3 nucleotides: TGTGCCAGCTCACCTAATACCTACGAGCAGTACTTC.

The chain is built from TRBV11-2 and TRBJ1-1; D call uncertain. The germline CDR1 and CDR2 sequences are SGHAT and FQNNGV. The germline V and J ends were trimmed by 1 base and 0 bases, with 9 bases remaining between them. There are 15 residues in the CDR3. CDR3: CASSLAPVLNTEAFF. The CDR3 DNA sequence: TGTGCCAGCAGCTTAGCGCCGGTATTGAACACTGAAGCTTTCTTT.

The V gene is TRBV6-1, the J gene TRBJ1-5; a possible D gene is TRBD1 (6 bases). The CDR3 spans 18 residues. Per the germline V gene, CDR1 is MNHNS and CDR2 is SASEGT. The V end lost 3 bases, the J end lost 2 bases, and 20 bases lay between the germline ends. CDR3 sequence: CASSDGGRGLSGNQPQHF. Here the CDR3 DNA reads TGTGCCAGCAGTGACGGGGGCAGGGGCCTGTCTGGCAATCAGCCCCAGCATTTT.